The clone carrying this T cell receptor (beta chain) appeared a few times. Its antigen is as yet unknown. This sample stems from a study of identical twins. Points from the study as a whole: Models predicted less out-of-frame TCR alpha sharing in monozygotic twins than was found.

Template switching introduced a universal primer site, and the cDNA bore unique molecular identifiers. Each CDR3 protein is one row after TCRdb ran MiXCR on the 5' RACE reads. The sample consists of approximately 700,000 distinct CDR3 sequences, around 6% of them appearing once. Looked up from germline, CDR1 is LNHNV and CDR2 is YYDKDF (reference sequence). Trimming stripped 4 bases from V and 0 bases from J, with 10 bases between. The CDR3 consists of 15 residues. The clonotype comes from a man aged 18 to 35 in good health. The sample consisted of naive T cells sorted from blood. This chain joins TRBV15 and TRBJ1-5; D is unclear. The CDR3 DNA reads TGTGCCACCAGCACGGGGTTTAATAGCAATCAGCCCCAGCATTTT. As protein: CATSTGFNSNQPQHF.